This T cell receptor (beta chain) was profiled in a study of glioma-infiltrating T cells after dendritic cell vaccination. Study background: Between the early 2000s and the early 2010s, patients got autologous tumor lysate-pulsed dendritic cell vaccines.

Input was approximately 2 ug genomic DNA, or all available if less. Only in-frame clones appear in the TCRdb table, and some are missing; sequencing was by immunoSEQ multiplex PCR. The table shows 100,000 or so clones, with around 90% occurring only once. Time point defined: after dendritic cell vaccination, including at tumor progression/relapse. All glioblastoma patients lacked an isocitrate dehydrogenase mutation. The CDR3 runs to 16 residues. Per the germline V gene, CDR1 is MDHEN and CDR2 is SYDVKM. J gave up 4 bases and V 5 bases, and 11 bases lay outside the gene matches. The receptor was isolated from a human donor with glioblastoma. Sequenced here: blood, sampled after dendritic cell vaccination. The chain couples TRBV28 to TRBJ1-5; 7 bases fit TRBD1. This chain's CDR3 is CASSRSWSGGNQPQHF. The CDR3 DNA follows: TGTGCCAGCAGTCGTAGCTGGTCAGGGGGGAATCAGCCCCAGCATTTT. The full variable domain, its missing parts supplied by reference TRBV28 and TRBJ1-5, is DVKVTQSSRYLVKRTGEKVFLECVQDMDHENMFWYRQDPGLGLRLIYFSYDVKMKEKGDIPEGYSVSREKKERFSLILESASTNQTSMYLCASSRSWSGGNQPQHFGDGTRLSIL.